The 19 T cell receptor beta chains given below trace back to one sample, sequenced in a study of blood T cell repertoires in COVID-19 (dated by TCRdb to about 2020). The library relied on the immunoSEQ multiplex PCR assay. As stored in TCRdb, this immuneACCESS dataset retains in-frame rearrangements with V and J assigned. A fraction of the clones does not appear; measured against another copy, unresolved V genes explain less than half of the discrepancy, and the remainder lacks a known reason. The sample has a few hundred thousand clones on record, more than 70% of them singletons. About 13% of the sample is taken by the ten largest. Sequences were obtained from peripheral blood. The receptors stem from a human donor in a cohort sampled during active COVID-19.

The chain uses TRBV9 and TRBJ1-3; D call uncertain. CDR3 size: 13 residues. Germline V gene sequence: CDR1 SGDLS, CDR2 YYNGEE. V lost 5 bases, J lost 3 bases, and 9 bases lay in between. The CDR3: CASSSEGGNTIYF. CDR3 nucleotides: TGTGCCAGCAGTTCGGAGGGTGGAAACACCATATATTTT.

J is TRBJ2-3 and V is TRBV28, with TRBD2 as a possible D gene (6 bases). Per the germline V gene, CDR1 is MDHEN and CDR2 is SYDVKM. V dropped 6 bases and J dropped 5 bases, with 15 bases sitting between them. This CDR3 spans 14 amino acids. This CDR3 reads CASRPLGGRDTQYF. The CDR3 bases are TGTGCCAGCAGACCCCTGGGAGGCAGAGATACGCAGTATTTT.

The genes are TRBV7-2 and TRBJ1-5; possible D gene TRBD1, 6 bases. CDR3 length: 14 amino acids. V was clipped by 4 bases and J by 6 bases, with 13 bases between them. Germline V CDR1 and CDR2: SGHTA, FQGNSA. The CDR3 DNA reads TGTGCCAGCAGCTGGGGGCCAGAGGGTCAGCCCCAGCATTTT. Its protein is CASSWGPEGQPQHF.

The chain carries TRBV5-1 and TRBJ2-2, with D possibly TRBD2 on 6 matching bases. Germline V lookup: CDR1 SGHRS, CDR2 YFSETQ. Trimming shortened V by 4 bases and J by 5 bases, and 15 bases separated the two germline ends. This CDR3 is built from 15 residues. The CDR3 region is CASSPPGLETGELFF. The CDR3 DNA sequence: TGCGCCAGCAGCCCACCGGGACTCGAGACCGGGGAGCTGTTTTTT.

This clone appeared a few times. This sequence joins TRBV4-2 and TRBJ1-5; 9 bases match TRBD1. V was clipped by 1 base and J by 6 bases; unmatched bases: 10. The CDR3 is 17 amino acids. Per the germline V gene, CDR1 is LGHNA and CDR2 is YNFKEQ. The CDR3 protein is CASSQAGTGGPVQPQHF. In DNA form, the CDR3 reads TGTGCCAGCAGCCAAGCAGGTACAGGGGGCCCGGTTCAGCCCCAGCATTTT.

This sequence joins TRBV7-3 and TRBJ2-1; D remains ambiguous. CDR1 is SGHTA, CDR2 FQGTGA, per germline. The CDR3 consists of 14 residues. V was pared by 0 bases and J by 6 bases, with 9 bases between. CDR3 region: CASSLTLVGNEQFF. CDR3 bases: TGTGCCAGCAGCTTAACTCTAGTAGGCAATGAGCAGTTCTTC.

The rearrangement uses TRBV29-1 and TRBJ2-7; D gene ambiguous. The CDR3 totals 11 residues. The V gene's germline CDR1 is SQVTM and CDR2 ANQGSEA. Trimming removed 7 bases at V and 0 bases at J, with 7 bases between. Here the CDR3 DNA reads TGCAGCGCTTCAGACTCCTACGAGCAGTACTTC. Translation gives CSASDSYEQYF.

V usage is TRBV7-9 and J usage is TRBJ2-2; 9 bases fit TRBD2. J gave up 7 bases and V 5 bases, and 8 bases lay outside the gene matches. Germline CDR1 reads SEHNR; CDR2 reads FQNEAQ (reference sequence). The CDR3 is 15 residues long. The CDR3 DNA is TGTGCCAGCAGCACCGTAGCGGGAGTTATCGGGGAGCTGTTTTTT. This encodes CASSTVAGVIGELFF.

V and J are TRBV11-2 and TRBJ2-2; 9 bases fit TRBD1. Trimming removed 6 bases from V and 0 bases from J; junction bases left unmatched: 8. The germline V gene has CDR1 SGHAT and CDR2 FQNNGV. The CDR3 is 17 amino acids. CDR3 in DNA: TGTGCCAGCAGACATGAAACAGGGGGCTCGAACACCGGGGAGCTGTTTTTT. The encoded protein is CASRHETGGSNTGELFF. Combining the CDR3 with reference TRBV11-2 and TRBJ2-2 gives the whole variable domain EAGVAQSPRYKIIEKRQSVAFWCNPISGHATLYWYQQILGQGPKLLIQFQNNGVVDDSQLPKDRFSAERLKGVDSTLKIQPAKLEDSAVYLCASRHETGGSNTGELFFGEGSRLTVL.

The chain has TRBV28 and TRBJ1-1; tentatively, D is TRBD1 (5 bases). Per germline, CDR1 MDHEN and CDR2 SYDVKM. This CDR3 is built from 15 residues. With 7 bases removed from V and 3 bases from J, the gap between germline ends came to 18 bases. Written as DNA, the CDR3 is TGTGCCAGCAAAATACACGGGGGTCTGGACACTGAAGCTTTCTTT. This codes for CASKIHGGLDTEAFF.

This clone was counted only a few times. The J gene is TRBJ1-6, the V gene TRBV30; the D gene is possibly TRBD1 (5 bases). Between the trimmed V and J ends, which lost 5 bases and 5 bases, there was a span of 10 bases. Germline CDR1 reads GTSNPN; CDR2 reads SVGIG (reference sequence). CDR3 length: 13 amino acids. The CDR3 coding sequence is TGTGCCTGGGCGGGGGAGAATAATTCACCCCTCCACTTT. It yields the protein CAWAGENNSPLHF.

This sequence joins TRBV7-3 and TRBJ1-2; the D is unclear. There are 16 residues in the CDR3. Germline values: CDR1 SGHTA, CDR2 FQGTGA. V was cut by 5 bases and J by 0 bases, with 16 bases left in between. CDR3 loop: CASSPGPPLANYGYTF. The DNA of the CDR3 is TGTGCCAGCAGCCCCGGTCCGCCTCTAGCTAACTATGGCTACACCTTC.

This chain's CDR3 is CASNHGLAGRAKTQYF. CDR3 sequence (DNA): TGTGCCAGCAATCACGGACTAGCGGGGCGCGCGAAGACCCAGTACTTC. The V and J genes are TRBV25-1 and TRBJ2-5; TRBD2 agrees at 12 bases. Germline CDR1 is MGHDK and CDR2 is SYGVNS. Trimming at V came to 7 bases and at J to 6 bases, leaving 12 bases not matched to a gene. The CDR3 spans 16 residues.

This clone came up a few times. The chain employs TRBV5-6 and TRBJ1-3; D might be TRBD1 (5 bases). The V gene's germline CDR1 is SGHDT and CDR2 YYEEEE. V was trimmed by 6 bases and J by 6 bases, leaving 19 bases between them. The CDR3 consists of 15 residues. DNA for the CDR3: TGTGCCAGCAACTTACACCCGGGGGTTTTAAACACCATATATTTT. Protein product: CASNLHPGVLNTIYF.

The table lists this clone with a count of one. This chain joins TRBV6-5 and TRBJ1-1; TRBD1 is a possible D gene (5 bases). Trimming removed 6 bases at V and 5 bases at J, with 16 bases between. Germline V gives CDR1 MNHEY, CDR2 SVGAGI. CDR3 length equals 14 residues. CDR3 in amino acids: CASRSSGRGTEAFF. CDR3 DNA: TGTGCCAGCAGAAGTTCCGGGCGGGGGACTGAAGCTTTCTTT.

This chain connects TRBV7-9 to TRBJ1-1; weak D call: TRBD1 (5 bases). Germline V gives CDR1 SEHNR, CDR2 FQNEAQ (reference sequence). This CDR3 comprises 14 residues. The V end was cut by 10 bases, the J end by 7 bases, with 22 bases between. CDR3 sequence (DNA): TGTGCCACCCTATTTGGGGCAGCCGCTAGTGAAGCTTTCTTT. Amino acids: CATLFGAAASEAFF.

This clone was seen only once. The chain employs TRBV2 and TRBJ1-4; 11 nucleotides agree with TRBD1. CDR1 is SNHLY and CDR2 is FYNNEI in the germline V gene. The CDR3 has 15 residues. The ends lost 6 bases at V and 8 bases at J; junction bases unmatched: 8. The chain's CDR3 is CASSPGQGEREKLFF. CDR3 nucleotides: TGTGCCAGCAGCCCGGGACAGGGGGAGCGAGAAAAACTGTTTTTT.

A word on this clone: Mismatch with germline at one junction end may stem from a read error. This rearrangement joins TRBV18 to TRBJ2-1; TRBD1 matches 9 bases. The germline gives CDR1 KGHSH, CDR2 LQKENI. CDR3 length: 14 residues. The CDR3 protein is CATSGIQGASEQFF. The DNA for the CDR3 is TGTGCCACCTCAGGGATACAGGGGGCGAGTGAGCAGTTCTTC.

V is TRBV10-3 and J is TRBJ2-7; maybe TRBD1 (8 bases). From germline, CDR1 is ENHRY and CDR2 SYGVKD. This CDR3 comprises 13 residues. Trimming pared 11 bases from V and 1 base from J, leaving 15 bases between. As DNA, the CDR3 is TGTGCCGTACAGGGGGAGGGTTCCTACGAGCAGTACTTC. Translated: CAVQGEGSYEQYF.